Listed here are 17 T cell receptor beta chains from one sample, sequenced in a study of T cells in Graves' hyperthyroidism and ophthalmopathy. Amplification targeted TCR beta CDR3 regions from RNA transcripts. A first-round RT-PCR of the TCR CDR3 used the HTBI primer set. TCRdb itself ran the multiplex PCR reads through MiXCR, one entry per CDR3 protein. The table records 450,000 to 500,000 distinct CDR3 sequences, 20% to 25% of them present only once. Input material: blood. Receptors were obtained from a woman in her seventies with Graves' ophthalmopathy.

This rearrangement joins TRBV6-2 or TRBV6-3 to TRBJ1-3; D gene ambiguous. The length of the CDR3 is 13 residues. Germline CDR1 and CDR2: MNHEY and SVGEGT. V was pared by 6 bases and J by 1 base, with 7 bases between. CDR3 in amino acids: CASRAGSGNTIYF. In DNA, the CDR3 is TGTGCCAGCAGGGCTGGGTCTGGAAACACCATATATTTT.

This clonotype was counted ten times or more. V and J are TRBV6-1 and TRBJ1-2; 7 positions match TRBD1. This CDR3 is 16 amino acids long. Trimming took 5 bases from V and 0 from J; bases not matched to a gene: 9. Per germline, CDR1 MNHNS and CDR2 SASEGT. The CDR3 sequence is CASSSLDRRSNYGYTF. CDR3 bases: TGTGCCAGCAGTTCGCTGGACAGGAGATCTAACTATGGCTACACCTTC.

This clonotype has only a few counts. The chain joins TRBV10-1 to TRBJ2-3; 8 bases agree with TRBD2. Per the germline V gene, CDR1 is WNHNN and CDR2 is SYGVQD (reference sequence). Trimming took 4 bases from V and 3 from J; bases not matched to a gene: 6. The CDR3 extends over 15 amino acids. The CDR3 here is CASSGREGRTDTQYF. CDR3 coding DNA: TGCGCCAGCAGTGGCCGGGAGGGCCGAACAGATACGCAGTATTTT.

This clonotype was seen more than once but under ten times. CDR3 nucleotide sequence: TGTGCCAGCAGGATAGGGGCTAGCGGGAGGAGTGATACGCAGTATTTT. Amino acid sequence: CASRIGASGRSDTQYF. V gene TRBV7-3 combines with J gene TRBJ2-3; 11 bases align to TRBD2. There are 16 residues in the CDR3. Germline V gene lookup returns CDR1 SGHTA and CDR2 FQGTGA. After removal of 6 bases from V and 6 bases from J, the junction contained 11 bases not matched to a gene. Full variable domain (outside the CDR3, taken from reference TRBV7-3 and TRBJ2-3): GAGVSQTPSNKVTEKGKYVELRCDPISGHTALYWYRQSLGQGPEFLIYFQGTGAADDSGLPNDRFFAVRPEGSVSTLKIQRTERGDSAVYLCASRIGASGRSDTQYFGPGTRLTVL.

The CDR3 spells CAWTTGYNSPLHF. For the CDR3, the DNA is TGTGCCTGGACAACCGGCTATAATTCACCCCTCCACTTT. The chain has TRBV30 and TRBJ1-6; no firm D call. The germline CDR1 and CDR2 sequences are GTSNPN and SVGIG (reference sequence). V lost 4 bases and J 3 bases, leaving 7 bases between the germline ends. The CDR3 covers 13 residues. Full variable domain (missing parts from reference TRBV30 and TRBJ1-6): SQTIHQWPATLVQPVGSPLSLECTVEGTSNPNLYWYRQAAGRGLQLLFYSVGIGQISSEVPQNLSASRPQDRQFILSSKKLLLSDSGFYLCAWTTGYNSPLHFGNGTRLTVT.

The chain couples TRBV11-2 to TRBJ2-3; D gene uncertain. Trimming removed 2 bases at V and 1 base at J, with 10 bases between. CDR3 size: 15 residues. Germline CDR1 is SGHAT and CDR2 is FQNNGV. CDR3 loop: CASSLLARGTDTQYF. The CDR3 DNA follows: TGTGCCAGCAGCTTACTGGCGAGAGGCACAGATACGCAGTATTTT.

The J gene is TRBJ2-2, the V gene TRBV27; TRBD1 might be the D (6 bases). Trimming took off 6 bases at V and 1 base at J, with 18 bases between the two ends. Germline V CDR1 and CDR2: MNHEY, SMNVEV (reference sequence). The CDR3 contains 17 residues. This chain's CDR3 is CASSWRNPGQNTGELFF. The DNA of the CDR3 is TGTGCCAGCAGCTGGCGGAATCCGGGACAGAACACCGGGGAGCTGTTTTTT.

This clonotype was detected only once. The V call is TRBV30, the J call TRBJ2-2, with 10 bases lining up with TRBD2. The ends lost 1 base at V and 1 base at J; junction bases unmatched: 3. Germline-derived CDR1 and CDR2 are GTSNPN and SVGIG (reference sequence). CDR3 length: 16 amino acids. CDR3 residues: CAWSGIAGGNTGELFF. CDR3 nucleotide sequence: TGTGCCTGGAGTGGGATAGCGGGAGGGAACACCGGGGAGCTGTTTTTT.

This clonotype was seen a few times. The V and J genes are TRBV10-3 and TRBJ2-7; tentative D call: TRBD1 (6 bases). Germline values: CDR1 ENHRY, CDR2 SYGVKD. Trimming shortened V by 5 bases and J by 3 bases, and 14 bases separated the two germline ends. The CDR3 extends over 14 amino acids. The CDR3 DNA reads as TGTGCCATCAGTACCGGGACAAACCTCTACGAGCAGTACTTC. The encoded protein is CAISTGTNLYEQYF.

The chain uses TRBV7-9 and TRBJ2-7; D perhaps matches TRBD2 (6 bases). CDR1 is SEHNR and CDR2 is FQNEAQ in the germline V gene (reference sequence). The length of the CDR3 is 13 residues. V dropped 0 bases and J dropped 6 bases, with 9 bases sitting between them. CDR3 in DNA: TGTGCCAGCAGCTTAGCGCGGGGAGGCGAGCAGTACTTC. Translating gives CASSLARGGEQYF.

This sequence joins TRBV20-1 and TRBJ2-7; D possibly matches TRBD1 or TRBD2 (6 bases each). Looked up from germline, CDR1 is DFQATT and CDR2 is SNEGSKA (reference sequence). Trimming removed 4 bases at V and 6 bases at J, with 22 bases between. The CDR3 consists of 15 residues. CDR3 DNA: TGCAGTGCTAAACGGGAGCCCGTCAGGGGCCGCGAGCAGTACTTC. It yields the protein CSAKREPVRGREQYF.

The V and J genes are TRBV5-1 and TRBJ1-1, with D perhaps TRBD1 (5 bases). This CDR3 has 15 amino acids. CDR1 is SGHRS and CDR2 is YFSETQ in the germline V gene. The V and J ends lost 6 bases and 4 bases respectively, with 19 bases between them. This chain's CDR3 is CASTLNAGSSTEAFF. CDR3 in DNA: TGCGCCAGCACCCTGAATGCAGGGTCGAGCACTGAAGCTTTCTTT.

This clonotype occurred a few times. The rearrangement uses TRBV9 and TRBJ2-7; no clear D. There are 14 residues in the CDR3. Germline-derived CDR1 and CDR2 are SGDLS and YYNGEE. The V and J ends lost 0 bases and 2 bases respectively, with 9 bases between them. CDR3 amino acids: CASSVAPETYEQYF. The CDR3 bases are TGTGCCAGCAGCGTAGCCCCAGAAACCTACGAGCAGTACTTC.

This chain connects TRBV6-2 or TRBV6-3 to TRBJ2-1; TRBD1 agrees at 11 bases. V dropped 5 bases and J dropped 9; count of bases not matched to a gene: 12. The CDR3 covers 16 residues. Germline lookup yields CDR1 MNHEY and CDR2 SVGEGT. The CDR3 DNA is TGTGCCAGCAGTAGGACAGGGGGCCTGATCGCCGGTGAGCAGTTCTTC. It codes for CASSRTGGLIAGEQFF.

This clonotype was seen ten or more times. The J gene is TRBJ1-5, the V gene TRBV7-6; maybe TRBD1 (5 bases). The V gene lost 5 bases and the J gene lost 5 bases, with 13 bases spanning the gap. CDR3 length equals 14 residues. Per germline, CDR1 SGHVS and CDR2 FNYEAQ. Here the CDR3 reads CASSHGRGYQPQHF. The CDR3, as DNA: TGTGCCAGCAGCCACGGACGGGGGTATCAGCCCCAGCATTTT.

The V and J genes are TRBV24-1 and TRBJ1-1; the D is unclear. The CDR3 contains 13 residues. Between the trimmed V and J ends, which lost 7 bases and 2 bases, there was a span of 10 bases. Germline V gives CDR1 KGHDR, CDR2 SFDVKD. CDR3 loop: CATRFGGNTEAFF. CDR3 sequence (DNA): TGTGCCACCAGATTCGGAGGAAACACTGAAGCTTTCTTT.

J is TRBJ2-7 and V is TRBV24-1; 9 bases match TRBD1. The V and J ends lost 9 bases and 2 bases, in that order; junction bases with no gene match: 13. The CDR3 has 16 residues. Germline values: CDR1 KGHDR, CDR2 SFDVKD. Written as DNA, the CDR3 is TGTGCCACCGCGCCCTCCCCGGGACAGGGAGCCTACGAGCAGTACTTC. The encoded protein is CATAPSPGQGAYEQYF.